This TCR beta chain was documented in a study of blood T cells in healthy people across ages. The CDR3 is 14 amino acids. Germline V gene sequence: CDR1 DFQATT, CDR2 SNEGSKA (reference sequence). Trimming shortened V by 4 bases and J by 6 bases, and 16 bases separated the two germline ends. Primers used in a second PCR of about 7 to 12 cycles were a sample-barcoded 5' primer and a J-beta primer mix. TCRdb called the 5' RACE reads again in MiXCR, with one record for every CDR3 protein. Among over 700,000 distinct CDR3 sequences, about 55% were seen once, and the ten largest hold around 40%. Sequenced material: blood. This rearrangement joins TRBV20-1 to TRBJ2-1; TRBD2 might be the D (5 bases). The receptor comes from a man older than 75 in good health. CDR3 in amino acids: CSATSPRSSNEQFF. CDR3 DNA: TGCAGTGCTACTAGCCCCAGAAGCTCCAATGAGCAGTTCTTC.